This TCR beta chain was identified during a study of blood T cell repertoires in COVID-19. For the study at large: In each case, the material was cDNA or gDNA derived from T cells, B-cell-depleted T cells, or PBMCs.

The repertoire was sequenced with immunoSEQ multiplex PCR; TCRdb's copy has only in-frame clones and lacks some. The repertoire holds about 140,000 clones, with about 83% as singletons. Seattle patients were enrolled during active infection and followed longitudinally. The source of this sequence is a man aged 25 to 40 with COVID-19, enrolled during active disease. The sample taken for sequencing was peripheral blood.

In DNA form, the CDR3 reads TGTGCCAGTAGTATAAAGACAGGCTACGAGCAGTACTTC. Amino acids: CASSIKTGYEQYF. The J gene is TRBJ2-7, the V gene TRBV19; possibly TRBD1 for D (6 bases). CDR1 is LNHDA, CDR2 SQIVND, per germline (reference sequence). The CDR3 contains 13 residues. Trimming took off 2 bases at V and 3 bases at J, with 8 bases between the two ends.